This T cell receptor (beta chain) is from a study of shared clonotypes between healthy human individuals. The table came from immunoSEQ multiplex PCR; TCRdb's copy has only in-frame clones and leaves some out. Seen here are 2,500,000 or so clones, under 95% observed once, and the top ten hold more than 0.35%. On this clone itself: Antigen specificity is unknown.

Broader study findings: Represented diversity (both genetic and exposure-history) was limited by the small number of donors.

This CDR3 region has 16 residues. Germline V gene sequence: CDR1 SNHLY, CDR2 FYNNEI. J gave up 4 bases and V 0 bases, and 5 bases lay outside the gene matches. Specimen: naive CD4+ T cells from PBMCs. Subset in this sample: CD45RA+ positively selected. The sequence was obtained from a man younger than 30 in good health. Some clones in this sample may be carry-over from other donors' samples. The chain is built from TRBV2 and TRBJ1-5; TRBD1 agrees at 8 bases. The CDR3 region is CASSEARQGRNQPQHF. CDR3 DNA: TGTGCCAGCAGTGAAGCCCGACAGGGGAGGAATCAGCCCCAGCATTTT.